This T cell receptor (beta chain) came from a study of Ad26.COV2.S vaccination and SARS-CoV-2 variants. Indicated treatment: over 15 received Ad26.COV2.S at low or high dose, single or two shots; about 5 received placebo; per-sample allocation not given. The samples were gathered on day 63 after the first injection of vaccine or placebo. Profiling relied on immunoSEQ multiplex PCR, and the TCRdb table lists in-frame clones only, not all of them. Here the sample spans some 340,000 clones, around four fifths being singletons. The CDR3 is 13 residues long. The ends were cut back, 7 bases at V and 7 bases at J, with 19 bases in the middle. From germline, CDR1 is SQVTM and CDR2 ANQGSEA.

V gene TRBV29-1 combines with J gene TRBJ1-1; D is unclear. The material was peripheral blood, obtained in a trial of Ad26.COV2.S vaccine versus placebo. The sequence derives from a person between 18 and 65 years old who received the Ad26.COV2.S COVID-19 vaccine or a placebo. This chain's CDR3 is CSARGLSIGEAFF. The CDR3 bases are TGCAGCGCCCGCGGTTTGAGTATCGGTGAAGCTTTCTTT.